The rows below give T cell receptor beta chains drawn from one sample of a study of TIL therapy for anti-PD-1-resistant metastatic lung cancer. Sequencing was performed with immunoSEQ multiplex PCR; in TCRdb, only in-frame clones are kept and a portion is missing. The table lists around 7,000 clones, around 57% of them singletons, with about 8% in the top ten. The specimen was tumor tissue, collected at baseline. The receptors stem from a person aged 25-85 years with non-small cell lung cancer. The CDR3 runs from the conserved cysteine through the conserved F or W. The order of the fields is V gene, D gene, CDR3 length, clone size, J gene, CDR3 protein, CDR3 DNA. The D gene is left open where the match is weak. Size values are once, few and many counts, or a class for expanded clones, and some rows have none.

>TRBV7-9|TRBD2|15|.|TRBJ2-3
CASAGLAGGSDTQYF
TGTGCCAGCGCGGGACTAGCGGGAGGGTCAGATACGCAGTATTTT
>TRBV5-1|TRBD1|15|.|TRBJ1-4
CASSLLTGTNEKLFF
TGCGCCAGCAGCTTGCTGACAGGGACTAATGAAAAACTGTTTTTT
>TRBV30|TRBD1|15|.|TRBJ2-2
CAWSVQGWGTGELFF
TGTGCCTGGAGTGTACAGGGGTGGGGCACCGGGGAGCTGTTTTTT
>TRBV7-2|.|11|few|TRBJ2-7
CASSSLYEQYF
TGTGCCAGCAGCTCCCTATACGAGCAGTACTTC
>TRBV6-5|.|16|.|TRBJ2-7
CASSYFGAGPSYEQYF
TGTGCCAGCAGTTACTTCGGGGCGGGCCCGTCCTACGAGCAGTACTTC
>TRBV7-2|.|14|.|TRBJ2-3
CASSLDQGIDTQYF
TGTGCCAGCAGCTTAGACCAGGGCATAGATACGCAGTATTTT
>TRBV5-1|TRBD2|16|.|TRBJ2-5
CASSPSSGGPQETQYF
TGCGCCAGCAGCCCATCTAGCGGGGGGCCGCAAGAGACCCAGTACTTC
>TRBV7-9|TRBD1|16|.|TRBJ2-3
CASSPGDRGYGDTQYF
TGTGCCAGCAGCCCCGGGGACAGGGGGTACGGAGATACGCAGTATTTT
>TRBV29-1|.|12|.|TRBJ1-1
CSVGREGTEAFF
TGCAGCGTTGGCAGGGAGGGCACTGAAGCTTTCTTT
>TRBV28|.|14|.|TRBJ2-3
CASSLLLGRDTQYF
TGTGCCAGCAGTCTACTACTTGGACGAGATACGCAGTATTTT
>TRBV5-1|TRBD1|13|.|TRBJ2-1
CASKGTGNNEQFF
TGCGCCAGCAAGGGGACAGGGAATAATGAGCAGTTCTTC
>TRBV27|TRBD1|15|.|TRBJ1-2
CASSTTRQGLHGYTF
TGTGCCAGCAGTACCACAAGACAGGGGCTCCATGGCTACACCTTC
>TRBV18|.|13|few|TRBJ1-5
CASSPKQGQPQHF
TGTGCCAGCTCACCGAAACAGGGTCAGCCCCAGCATTTT
>TRBV30|TRBD1|14|.|TRBJ1-5
CAWSPGTGHQPQHF
TGTGCCTGGAGTCCCGGGACAGGGCATCAGCCCCAGCATTTT
>TRBV9|TRBD2|15|few|TRBJ2-2
CASKAGGVGTGELFF
TGTGCCAGCAAGGCGGGAGGGGTTGGCACCGGGGAGCTGTTTTTT
>TRBV9|TRBD1|15|.|TRBJ1-2
CASSFGTDRVYGYTF
TGTGCCAGCAGCTTCGGGACAGACAGGGTCTATGGCTACACCTTC
>TRBV5-1|.|14|.|TRBJ2-1
CASSLQGPNNEQFF
TGCGCCAGCAGCTTACAGGGTCCCAACAATGAGCAGTTCTTC
>TRBV6-6|.|15|few|TRBJ1-2
CASILGDTFPYGYTF
TGTGCCAGCATCCTAGGGGACACTTTTCCCTATGGCTACACCTTC
>TRBV7-3|.|14|.|TRBJ2-1
CASSLPGLYNEQFF
TGTGCCAGCAGCTTACCGGGGCTTTACAATGAGCAGTTCTTC
>TRBV2|.|13|.|TRBJ2-1
CASSARVYNEQFF
TGTGCCAGCAGCGCCAGGGTTTACAATGAGCAGTTCTTC
>TRBV7-2|TRBD2|17|.|TRBJ2-2
CASSLGLAGGNTGELFF
TGTGCCAGCAGCTTAGGCTTAGCGGGGGGGAACACCGGGGAGCTGTTTTTT
>TRBV7-2|TRBD1|16|.|TRBJ1-3
CASSLTGGNSGNTIYF
TGTGCCAGCAGCTTGACAGGGGGCAACTCTGGAAACACCATATATTTT
>TRBV7-8|.|15|.|TRBJ2-1
CASSIIPNPGDEQFF
TGTGCCAGCAGCATTATCCCGAATCCGGGGGATGAGCAGTTCTTC
>TRBV7-9|.|15|.|TRBJ2-1
CASSLGDGSYNEQFF
TGTGCCAGCAGCTTAGGGGACGGATCCTACAATGAGCAGTTCTTC
>TRBV4-1|.|16|.|TRBJ1-5
CASSQEGSRGNQPQHF
TGCGCCAGCAGCCAAGAGGGAAGTCGGGGAAATCAGCCCCAGCATTTT
>TRBV7-8|.|16|.|TRBJ1-1
CASSPLGPFEYTEAFF
TGTGCCAGCAGCCCTTTGGGACCCTTCGAATACACTGAAGCTTTCTTT
>TRBV7-9|.|13|few|TRBJ2-7
CASSRSRGYEQYF
TGTGCCAGCAGCAGAAGCAGAGGCTACGAGCAGTACTTC
>TRBV7-2|.|13|.|TRBJ1-4
CASSLASLEKLFF
TGTGCCAGCAGCTTAGCTAGCCTTGAAAAACTGTTTTTT
>TRBV3-1/TRBV3-2|.|15|.|TRBJ1-5
CASSQASGDNQPQHF
TGTGCCAGCAGCCAAGCGTCGGGTGACAATCAGCCCCAGCATTTT
>TRBV5-1|TRBD1|16|.|TRBJ1-2
CASSLALGQATNGYTF
TGCGCCAGCAGCTTGGCCTTGGGACAGGCGACTAATGGCTACACCTTC
>TRBV6-6|.|14|.|TRBJ1-5
CPSWHWVPGQPQHF
TGTCCCAGCTGGCACTGGGTTCCGGGTCAGCCCCAGCATTTT
>TRBV19|TRBD1|14|.|TRBJ1-5
CAGGQGVSNQPQHF
TGTGCCGGGGGGCAGGGGGTTAGCAATCAGCCCCAGCATTTT
>TRBV5-1|TRBD1|11|medium-sized|TRBJ1-6
CASSSDRTLHF
TGCGCCAGCAGCTCGGACAGGACCCTCCACTTT
>TRBV10-1|TRBD2|18|.|TRBJ2-3
CASSGTSGRASTTDTQYF
TGCGCCAGCAGTGGTACTAGCGGGAGGGCCTCTACCACAGATACGCAGTATTTT
>TRBV5-6|TRBD1|14|.|TRBJ1-4
CASSPQDRDEKLFF
TGTGCCAGCAGCCCGCAGGACAGGGATGAAAAACTGTTTTTT
>TRBV9|.|15|.|TRBJ2-5
CASSPQGWPGETQYF
TGTGCCAGCAGCCCCCAGGGGTGGCCCGGCGAGACCCAGTACTTC
>TRBV28|TRBD1|14|.|TRBJ1-2
CASRVRGQVHGYTF
TGTGCCAGCAGAGTCAGGGGGCAGGTCCATGGCTACACCTTC
>TRBV12-3/TRBV12-4|.|12|.|TRBJ2-7
CASSFRRTEQYF
TGTGCCAGCAGTTTCAGACGGACTGAGCAGTACTTC
>TRBV5-1|.|17|.|TRBJ1-2
CASSLAPSGTGFYGYTF
TGCGCCAGCAGCTTGGCGCCCAGCGGGACTGGATTCTATGGCTACACCTTC
>TRBV7-9|TRBD1|15|few|TRBJ1-5
CASSLRGQGDQPQHF
TGTGCCAGCAGCTTAAGGGGACAGGGAGACCAGCCCCAGCATTTT
>TRBV6-4|TRBD1|15|.|TRBJ1-6
CASSATGGKNSPLHF
TGTGCCAGCAGTGCGACAGGGGGGAAGAATTCACCCCTCCACTTT
>TRBV6-5|.|13|.|TRBJ1-2
CASSLGANYGYTF
TGTGCCAGCAGCCTCGGGGCTAACTATGGCTACACCTTC
>TRBV19|.|14|.|TRBJ2-5
CAVRSGQNQETQYF
TGTGCCGTAAGAAGTGGACAGAACCAAGAGACCCAGTACTTC
>TRBV11-3|.|14|once|TRBJ2-5
CASSLEGGEETQYF
TGTGCCAGCAGCTTAGAAGGCGGGGAAGAGACCCAGTACTTC
>TRBV7-6|TRBD1|15|.|TRBJ2-5
CASSLVRDRGETQYF
TGTGCCAGCAGCTTAGTGCGGGACAGGGGAGAGACCCAGTACTTC
>TRBV27|.|14|.|TRBJ2-7
CASSISGPQYEQYF
TGTGCCAGCAGTATTTCGGGACCACAGTACGAGCAGTACTTC
>TRBV9|.|14|.|TRBJ1-1
CASSVAPTGSEAFF
TGTGCCAGCAGCGTAGCTCCAACGGGGTCTGAAGCTTTCTTT
>TRBV25-1|.|14|.|TRBJ1-5
CASSEGTVNQPQHF
TGTGCCAGCAGTGAAGGGACCGTTAATCAGCCCCAGCATTTT
>TRBV23-1|TRBD1|17|.|TRBJ1-3
CASTPGQGGLSGNTIYF
TGCGCCAGCACCCCGGGACAGGGCGGACTTTCTGGAAACACCATATATTTT
>TRBV15|.|14|few|TRBJ1-2
CATSREARGYGYTF
TGTGCCACCAGCAGAGAGGCCAGGGGCTATGGCTACACCTTC
>TRBV12-1|.|15|.|TRBJ2-3
CASSSRTRTTDTQYF
TGTGCCAGCAGCTCCCGGACTAGAACCACAGATACGCAGTATTTT
>TRBV14|.|15|.|TRBJ2-7
CASSSNLAFSYEQYF
TGTGCCAGCAGTTCAAACCTAGCGTTCTCCTACGAGCAGTACTTC
>TRBV2|TRBD1|14|.|TRBJ2-7
CASRDRGGLYEQYF
TGTGCCAGCAGGGACAGGGGGGGTCTCTACGAGCAGTACTTC
>TRBV3-1/TRBV3-2|.|13|few|TRBJ1-5
CASSLGRGQPQHF
TGTGCCAGCAGCCTGGGGCGGGGGCAGCCCCAGCATTTT
>TRBV4-3|TRBD1|15|.|TRBJ1-1
CASSQEQGGVTEAFF
TGCGCCAGCAGCCAAGAACAGGGGGGCGTCACTGAAGCTTTCTTT
>TRBV19|.|15|.|TRBJ2-7
CASSPLRGARYEQYF
TGTGCCAGTAGTCCATTGAGGGGGGCACGGTACGAGCAGTACTTC
>TRBV19|.|15|.|TRBJ1-2
CASSIASDMGYGYTF
TGTGCCAGTAGTATAGCGTCGGACATGGGCTATGGCTACACCTTC
>TRBV6-5|.|16|.|TRBJ1-3
CASSYERTSSGNTIYF
TGTGCCAGCAGTTATGAGCGAACGAGCTCTGGAAACACCATATATTTT
>TRBV5-1|TRBD2|15|medium-sized|TRBJ2-7
CASSPRLAPTYEQYF
TGCGCCAGCAGCCCTCGACTAGCGCCCACCTACGAGCAGTACTTC